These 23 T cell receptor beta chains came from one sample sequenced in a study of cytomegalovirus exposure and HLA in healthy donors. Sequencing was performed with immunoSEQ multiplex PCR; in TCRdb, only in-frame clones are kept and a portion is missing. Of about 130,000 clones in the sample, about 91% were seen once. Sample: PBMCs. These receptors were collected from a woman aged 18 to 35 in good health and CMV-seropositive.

The CDR3 is CASSFTGGYEQYF. The CDR3 DNA follows: TGTGCCAGCAGTTTCACAGGGGGCTACGAGCAGTACTTC. This rearrangement joins TRBV27 to TRBJ2-7; 8 bases are shared with TRBD1. The CDR3 has 13 residues. Germline V gene lookup returns CDR1 MNHEY and CDR2 SMNVEV (reference sequence). J was trimmed by 3 bases and V by 3 bases; bases with no gene match: 1.

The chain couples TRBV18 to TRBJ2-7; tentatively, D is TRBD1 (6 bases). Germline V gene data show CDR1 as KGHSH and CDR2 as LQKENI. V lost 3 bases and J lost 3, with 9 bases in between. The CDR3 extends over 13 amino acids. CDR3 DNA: TGTGCCAGCTCACCTGGACAGAACTACGAGCAGTACTTC. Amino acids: CASSPGQNYEQYF.

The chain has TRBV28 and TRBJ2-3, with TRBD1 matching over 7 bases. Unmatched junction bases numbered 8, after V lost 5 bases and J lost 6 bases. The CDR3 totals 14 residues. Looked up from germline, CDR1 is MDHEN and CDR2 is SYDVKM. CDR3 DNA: TGTGCCAGCAGTACCTCGACAGGGATGGATACGCAGTATTTT. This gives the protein CASSTSTGMDTQYF.

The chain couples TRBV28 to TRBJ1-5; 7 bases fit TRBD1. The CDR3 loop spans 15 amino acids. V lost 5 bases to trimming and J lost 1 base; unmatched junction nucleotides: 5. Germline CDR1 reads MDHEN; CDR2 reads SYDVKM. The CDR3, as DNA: TGTGCCAGCAGTCAGACAGGGACAAGCAATCAGCCCCAGCATTTT. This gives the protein CASSQTGTSNQPQHF.

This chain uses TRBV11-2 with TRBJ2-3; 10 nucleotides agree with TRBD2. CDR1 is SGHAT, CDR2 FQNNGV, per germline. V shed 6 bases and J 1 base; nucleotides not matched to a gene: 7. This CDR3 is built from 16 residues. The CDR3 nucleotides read TGTGCCAGCAGTCGAGCGGGGGGGCGGGGCACAGATACGCAGTATTTT. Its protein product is CASSRAGGRGTDTQYF. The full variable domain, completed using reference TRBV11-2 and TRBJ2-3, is EAGVAQSPRYKIIEKRQSVAFWCNPISGHATLYWYQQILGQGPKLLIQFQNNGVVDDSQLPKDRFSAERLKGVDSTLKIQPAKLEDSAVYLCASSRAGGRGTDTQYFGPGTRLTVL.

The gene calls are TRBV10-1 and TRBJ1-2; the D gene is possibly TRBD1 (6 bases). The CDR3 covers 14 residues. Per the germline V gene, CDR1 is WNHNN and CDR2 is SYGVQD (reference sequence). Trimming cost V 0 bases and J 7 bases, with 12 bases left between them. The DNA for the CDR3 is TGCGCCAGCAGTGAGTCGAGGCGAGGGGGTGGCTACACCTTC. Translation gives CASSESRRGGGYTF.

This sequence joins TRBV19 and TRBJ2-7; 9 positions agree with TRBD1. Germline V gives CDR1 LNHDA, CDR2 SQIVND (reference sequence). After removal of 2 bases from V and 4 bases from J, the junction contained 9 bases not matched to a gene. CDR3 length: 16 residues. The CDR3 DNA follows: TGTGCCAGTAGTATATCCGGGACAGGGAAGGGATACGAGCAGTACTTC. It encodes CASSISGTGKGYEQYF.

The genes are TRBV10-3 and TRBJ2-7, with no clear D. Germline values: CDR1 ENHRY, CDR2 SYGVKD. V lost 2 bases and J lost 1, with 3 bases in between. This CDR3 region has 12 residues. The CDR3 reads CAISEESYEQYF. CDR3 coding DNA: TGTGCCATCAGTGAGGAGTCCTACGAGCAGTACTTC.

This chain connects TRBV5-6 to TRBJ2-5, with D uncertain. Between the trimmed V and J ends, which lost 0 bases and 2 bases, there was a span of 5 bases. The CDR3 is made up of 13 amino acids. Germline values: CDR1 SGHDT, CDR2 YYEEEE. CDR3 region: CASSLVVQETQYF. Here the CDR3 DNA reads TGTGCCAGCAGCTTGGTAGTACAAGAGACCCAGTACTTC.

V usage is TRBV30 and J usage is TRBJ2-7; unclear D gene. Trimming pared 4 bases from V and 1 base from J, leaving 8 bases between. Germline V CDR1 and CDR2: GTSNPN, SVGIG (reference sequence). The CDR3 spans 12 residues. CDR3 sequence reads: CAWTLTSYEQYF. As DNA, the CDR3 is TGTGCCTGGACATTAACATCCTACGAGCAGTACTTC. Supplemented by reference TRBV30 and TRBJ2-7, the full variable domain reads SQTIHQWPATLVQPVGSPLSLECTVEGTSNPNLYWYRQAAGRGLQLLFYSVGIGQISSEVPQNLSASRPQDRQFILSSKKLLLSDSGFYLCAWTLTSYEQYFGPGTRLTVT.

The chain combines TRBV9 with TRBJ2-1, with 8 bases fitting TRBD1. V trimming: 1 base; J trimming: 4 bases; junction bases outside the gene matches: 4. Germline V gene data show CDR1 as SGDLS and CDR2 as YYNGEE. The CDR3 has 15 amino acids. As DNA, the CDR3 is TGTGCCAGCAGCGTACTAGGACAGGGTTACAATGAGCAGTTCTTC. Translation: CASSVLGQGYNEQFF.

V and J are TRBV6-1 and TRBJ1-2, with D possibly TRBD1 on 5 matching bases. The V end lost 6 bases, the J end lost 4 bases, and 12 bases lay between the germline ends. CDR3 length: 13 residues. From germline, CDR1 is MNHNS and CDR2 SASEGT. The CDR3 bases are TGTGCCAGCAGCTCAGGGTCACCCTATGGCTACACCTTC. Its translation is CASSSGSPYGYTF.

CDR3 sequence (DNA): TGTGCCAGCAGTCACCGGGACAGGAACACTGAAGCTTTCTTT. Translating it yields CASSHRDRNTEAFF. This rearrangement joins TRBV27 to TRBJ1-1; 7 positions agree with TRBD1. The junction had 4 bases not matched to a gene; V was cut back by 5 bases and J by 1 base. Germline loops: CDR1 MNHEY, CDR2 SMNVEV (reference sequence). The CDR3 has 14 residues.

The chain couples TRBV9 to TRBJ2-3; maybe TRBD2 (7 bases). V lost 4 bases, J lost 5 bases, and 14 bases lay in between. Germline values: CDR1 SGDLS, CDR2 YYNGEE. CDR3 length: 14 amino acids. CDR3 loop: CASSLRGAKDTQYF. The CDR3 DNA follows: TGTGCCAGCAGCCTCCGGGGGGCCAAAGATACGCAGTATTTT.

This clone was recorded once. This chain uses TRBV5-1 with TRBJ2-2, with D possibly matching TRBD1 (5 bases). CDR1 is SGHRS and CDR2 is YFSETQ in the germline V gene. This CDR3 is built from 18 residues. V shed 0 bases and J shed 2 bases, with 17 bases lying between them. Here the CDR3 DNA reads TGCGCCAGCAGCTTGGAGACTCAGGACACCTTAAACACCGGGGAGCTGTTTTTT. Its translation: CASSLETQDTLNTGELFF.

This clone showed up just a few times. For the CDR3, the DNA is TGTGCCAGCAGTGAGGGAAGGTCTTACACCGGGGAGCTGTTTTTT. Translated, it gives CASSEGRSYTGELFF. The gene calls are TRBV14 and TRBJ2-2, with D possibly being TRBD2 (5 bases). The CDR3 spans 15 residues. Germline V gene data show CDR1 as SGHDN and CDR2 as FVKESK. Trimming cost V 6 bases and J 3 bases, with 14 bases left between them.

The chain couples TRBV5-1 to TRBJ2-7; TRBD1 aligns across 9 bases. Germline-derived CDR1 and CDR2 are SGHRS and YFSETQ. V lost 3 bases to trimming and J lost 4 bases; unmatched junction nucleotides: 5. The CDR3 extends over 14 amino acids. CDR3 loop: CASSWTGTGYEQYF. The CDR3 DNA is TGCGCCAGCAGCTGGACCGGGACAGGGTACGAGCAGTACTTC.

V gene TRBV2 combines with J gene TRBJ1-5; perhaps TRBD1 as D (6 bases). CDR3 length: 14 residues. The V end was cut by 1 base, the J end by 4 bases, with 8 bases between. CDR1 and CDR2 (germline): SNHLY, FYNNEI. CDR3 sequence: CASSEGTANQPQHF. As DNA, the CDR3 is TGTGCCAGCAGTGAAGGGACAGCGAATCAGCCCCAGCATTTT.

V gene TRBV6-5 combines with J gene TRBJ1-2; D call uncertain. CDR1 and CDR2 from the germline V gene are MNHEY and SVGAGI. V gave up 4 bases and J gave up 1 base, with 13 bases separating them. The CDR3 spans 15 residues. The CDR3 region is CASSSYGAGNYGYTF. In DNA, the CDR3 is TGTGCCAGCAGTTCCTACGGTGCGGGTAACTATGGCTACACCTTC.

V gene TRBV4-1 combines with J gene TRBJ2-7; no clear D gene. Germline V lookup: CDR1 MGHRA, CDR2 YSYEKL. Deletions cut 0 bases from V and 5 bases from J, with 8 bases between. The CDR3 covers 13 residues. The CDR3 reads CASSQESPDEQYF. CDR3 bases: TGCGCCAGCAGCCAAGAATCCCCCGACGAGCAGTACTTC.

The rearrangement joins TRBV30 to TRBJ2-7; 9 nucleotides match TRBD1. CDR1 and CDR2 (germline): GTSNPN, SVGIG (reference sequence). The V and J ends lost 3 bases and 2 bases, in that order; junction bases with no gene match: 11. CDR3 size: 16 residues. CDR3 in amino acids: CAWRTPGQGTAYEQYF. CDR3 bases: TGTGCCTGGAGAACCCCAGGACAGGGGACAGCCTACGAGCAGTACTTC.

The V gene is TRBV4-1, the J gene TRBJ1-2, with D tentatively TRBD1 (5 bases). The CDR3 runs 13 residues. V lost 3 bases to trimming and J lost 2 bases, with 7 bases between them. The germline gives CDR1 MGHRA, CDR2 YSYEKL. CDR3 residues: CASSHGGNYGYTF. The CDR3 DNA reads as TGCGCCAGCAGCCATGGGGGGAACTATGGCTACACCTTC.

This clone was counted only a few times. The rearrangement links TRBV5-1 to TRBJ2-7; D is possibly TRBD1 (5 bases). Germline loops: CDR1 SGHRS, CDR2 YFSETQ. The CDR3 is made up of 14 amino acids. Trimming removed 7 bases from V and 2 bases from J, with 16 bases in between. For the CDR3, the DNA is TGCGCCAGCGGGCTTGGGTGGGGCACCTACGAGCAGTACTTC. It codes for CASGLGWGTYEQYF.